These T cell receptor beta chains were read from a single sample in a study of OX40 agonist ivuxolimab in advanced cancers. Produced via immunoSEQ multiplex PCR; TCRdb's table is partial and in-frame only. The sample shows about 73,000 clones, roughly nine tenths of them seen only once. The sequencing here drew on CD4+ or CD8+ T cells sorted from blood, taken in a trial of the OX40 agonist ivuxolimab. These TCRs come from an adult with an advanced solid tumor such as melanoma, head and neck, liver or kidney cancer. Each CDR3 is given with its conserved first and last residue. Each record gives: V gene, J gene, clone size, D gene, CDR3 DNA, CDR3 protein. D genes are given only for firm matches. Part of the rows lack a size; the others show once, few, many or a class for expanded clones.

TRBV2,TRBJ2-7,-,TRBD2,TGTGCCAGCAGGGGAACGACTAGCGGGAGATCCTACGAGCAGTACTTC,CASRGTTSGRSYEQYF
TRBV5-1,TRBJ1-2,-,TRBD1,TGCGCCAGCAGCACCCCCCGGGAAGGGGGCTTAACTGGCTACACCTTC,CASSTPREGGLTGYTF
TRBV5-1,TRBJ2-6,-,-,TGCGCCAGCAGTCGGACGAGTGGGGCCAACGTCCTGACTTTC,CASSRTSGANVLTF
TRBV10-3,TRBJ1-2,few,TRBD1,TGTGCCATCACCCGGACAGGGGGGGACTATGGCTACACCTTC,CAITRTGGDYGYTF
TRBV2,TRBJ1-4,-,-,TGTGCCAGCACCCGGGCGGGGTTGACTAATGAAAAACTGTTTTTT,CASTRAGLTNEKLFF
TRBV7-2,TRBJ2-3,-,-,TGTGCCAGCAGCTTTGGGCTAGTTGAGGATACGCAGTATTTT,CASSFGLVEDTQYF
TRBV7-9,TRBJ1-1,-,-,TGTGCCAGCAGCTTAAGACAGGCGGACACTGAAGCTTTCTTT,CASSLRQADTEAFF
TRBV28,TRBJ2-7,-,TRBD1,TGTGCCAGCAGACCAGGGGGACGGATTTACGAGCAGTACTTC,CASRPGGRIYEQYF
TRBV23-1,TRBJ2-7,-,-,TGCGCCAGCAGTCAATCGGGCAGGACCCTTACCTACGAGCAGTACTTC,CASSQSGRTLTYEQYF
TRBV10-1,TRBJ1-6,-,-,TGCGCCAGCAGTGAGTCCCCGTCCGGCTCACCCCTCCACTTT,CASSESPSGSPLHF
TRBV6-5,TRBJ2-7,-,-,TGTGCCAGCAGTTCCTCCGGGTCTACCTACGAGCAGTACTTC,CASSSSGSTYEQYF
TRBV7-8,TRBJ2-5,-,TRBD2,TGTGCCAGCAGCTTGTTGAGCGGGGTACCCCTGGCCGAGACCCAGTACTTC,CASSLLSGVPLAETQYF
TRBV19,TRBJ2-6,once,-,TGTGCCAGTAGTACAGACGGGAAGGTCCTGACTTTC,CASSTDGKVLTF
TRBV6-5,TRBJ1-3,-,-,TGTGCCAGCAGTTTAACAGCCAGCTCTGGAAACACCATATATTTT,CASSLTASSGNTIYF
TRBV30,TRBJ1-2,few,-,TGTGCCTGGAGCAGGGGCGGCTCCTATGGCTACACCTTC,CAWSRGGSYGYTF
TRBV6-5,TRBJ2-7,-,-,TGTGCCAGCAGTTCCTCCGGGGACGTAAGGAAGCCGTACTTC,CASSSSGDVRKPYF
TRBV29-1,TRBJ2-7,-,-,TGCAGCGTCGCCGGACAGACCTCCTACGAGCAGTACTTC,CSVAGQTSYEQYF
TRBV27,TRBJ1-5,-,-,TGTGCCAGCAGTTCTGTCAGGGAGGTTCAGCCCCAGCATTTT,CASSSVREVQPQHF
TRBV7-9,TRBJ1-2,-,-,TGTGCCAGCAGCTTAAAAAGGGGGGCAGTAACTAACTATGGCTACACCTTC,CASSLKRGAVTNYGYTF
TRBV7-8,TRBJ1-5,-,-,TGTGCCAGCAGCCCGGAAGGGGCCATTAGCAATCAGCCCCAGCATTTT,CASSPEGAISNQPQHF
TRBV6-6,TRBJ1-2,-,-,TGTGCCAGCACCCCTCTGAGATCCTATGGCTACACCTTC,CASTPLRSYGYTF
TRBV7-7,TRBJ1-2,-,TRBD1,TGTGCTAGCAGCTTAGATTGGACAGGGAGCGGCTACACCTTC,CASSLDWTGSGYTF
TRBV28,TRBJ2-7,-,TRBD1,TGTGCCAGCACCAATGACAGGGGTTCCTACGAGCAGTACTTC,CASTNDRGSYEQYF
TRBV27,TRBJ2-1,-,TRBD2,TGTGCCAGCAGTTTACGGCTAGCGGGGGGGCCGGGGAATGAGCAGTTCTTC,CASSLRLAGGPGNEQFF
TRBV11-1,TRBJ1-1,-,-,TGTGCCAGCAGCTTAACGGTCTCGGCACTAAAAGCTTTCTTT,CASSLTVSALKAFF
TRBV19,TRBJ1-3,-,-,TGTGCCAGTACCGATGACAGAGGAAACACCATATATTTT,CASTDDRGNTIYF
TRBV5-1,TRBJ1-1,-,-,TGCGCCAGCAGCCGTTGGGACACGAAGAACACTGAAGCTTTCTTT,CASSRWDTKNTEAFF
TRBV27,TRBJ1-1,once,-,TGTGCCAGCGGGAAAGGCCGAGGTCTGAGCACTGAAGCTTTCTTT,CASGKGRGLSTEAFF
TRBV18,TRBJ2-5,few,-,TGTGCCAGCTCACCTTCTGGGAACCAAGAGACCCAGTACTTC,CASSPSGNQETQYF
TRBV7-2,TRBJ2-1,-,-,TGTGCCAGCAGCTTAGTCATCTCCTACAATGAGCAGTTCTTC,CASSLVISYNEQFF
TRBV10-1,TRBJ2-2,once,-,TGCGCCAGCTCCAGCCAGAGGCTTTCGTCCGGGGAGCTGTTTTTT,CASSSQRLSSGELFF
TRBV10-3,TRBJ2-7,-,-,TGTGCCATCAGTGGCGGAAGTGCTCGCTCCTACGAGCAGTACTTC,CAISGGSARSYEQYF
TRBV11-2,TRBJ1-3,-,-,TGTGCCAGCAGCTTAGGGTACCGCTCTGGAAACACCATATATTTT,CASSLGYRSGNTIYF
TRBV13,TRBJ2-1,-,TRBD2,TGTGCCAGCAGCCCTCTAGCGGGGGGGCCAAGTGAGCAGTTCTTC,CASSPLAGGPSEQFF
TRBV19,TRBJ2-3,-,TRBD1,TGTGCCAGTAGCCCTCAGGGCCGACAGGGTTGGAGGCAGTATTTT,CASSPQGRQGWRQYF
TRBV7-8,TRBJ1-5,few,-,TGTGCCAGCAGCTTAGCGAGTACAGGAAATCAGCCCCAGCATTTT,CASSLASTGNQPQHF
TRBV2,TRBJ2-2,few,TRBD1,TGTGCCAGCAGTACCGACAGGGCGACCACCGGGGAGCTGTTTTTT,CASSTDRATTGELFF
TRBV6-1,TRBJ1-5,-,-,TGTGCCAGCAGTGAAGTGTCCTGGCAGGGCAATCAGCCCCAGCATTTT,CASSEVSWQGNQPQHF
TRBV6-6,TRBJ1-2,-,-,TGTGCCAGCAGTACCCTTTTCGGGACCTATGGCTACACCTTC,CASSTLFGTYGYTF
TRBV11-2,TRBJ1-2,-,TRBD1,TGTGCCAGCAGCCCAGTTGACAGGGGCGGCTATGGCTACACCTTC,CASSPVDRGGYGYTF
TRBV18,TRBJ1-1,-,-,TGTGCCAGCTCACTTGGGACTGGGGACACTGAAGCTTTCTTT,CASSLGTGDTEAFF
TRBV5-6,TRBJ2-3,once,-,TGTGCCAGCAGCGCCTTCTCCGGGGATACGCAGTATTTT,CASSAFSGDTQYF
TRBV29-1,TRBJ1-1,-,-,TGCAGCGTTGAAGGGGGGGGGTACACTGAAGCTTTCTTT,CSVEGGGYTEAFF
TRBV7-9,TRBJ1-5,-,TRBD1,TGTGCCAGCAGCACCGGGACAGGGTGGAATCAGCCCCAGCATTTT,CASSTGTGWNQPQHF
TRBV7-8,TRBJ1-5,-,-,TGTGCCAGCAGCTTAGCAATGATCAATCAGCCCCAGCATTTT,CASSLAMINQPQHF
TRBV4-3,TRBJ1-4,-,-,TGCGCCAGCAGCCAGGGCAGGGTCTATGAAAAACTGTTTTTT,CASSQGRVYEKLFF
TRBV5-1,TRBJ1-1,-,TRBD1,TGCGCCAGCAGCTCATCGACAGGGGCAAACACTGAAGCTTTCTTT,CASSSSTGANTEAFF
TRBV4-3,TRBJ1-2,-,-,TGCGCCATCACCAGAGGGTCCCATAACTATGGCTACACCTTC,CAITRGSHNYGYTF
TRBV10-3,TRBJ2-7,-,TRBD1,TGTGCCACCCGGACAGGGTCCTACGAGCAGTACTTC,CATRTGSYEQYF
TRBV5-5,TRBJ1-5,-,-,TGTGCCAGCAGCTTGGAGGGCAGCTCAAGGGTGCATTTT,CASSLEGSSRVHF
TRBV29-1,TRBJ2-2,-,TRBD1,TGCAGCGTTGAAGGACTTCCGGGACAGGGTACTTCGAGCACCGGGGAGCTGTTTTTT,CSVEGLPGQGTSSTGELFF
TRBV5-1,TRBJ1-3,-,-,TGCGCCAGCAGCTCGGGACATACTGGAAACACCATATATTTT,CASSSGHTGNTIYF
TRBV2,TRBJ1-5,-,-,TGTGCCAGCTGTGGATGGAGCAATCAGCCCCAGCATTTT,CASCGWSNQPQHF